These 14 T cell receptor beta chains were sequenced from one sample in a study of CD8+CD57+ T cells in acquired aplastic anemia. Profiling of TCR beta VDJ combinations and CDR3 sequences used genomic DNA as template. Via MiXCR, TCRdb re-called the reads, giving one row per CDR3 protein. The repertoire holds some 410,000 distinct CDR3 sequences, approximately 70% seen once, with 3% to 4.5% in the top ten. The sample was sorted CD4+, CD8+, or CD8+CD57+ T cells (not recorded which) from PBMCs. These receptors all stem from a human donor in good health, serving as a control.

Points on this clonotype: The CDR3 does not end in the conserved phenylalanine or tryptophan, so this is likely a read error. The limits of the CDR3 on the DNA are not certain, so only TCRdb's listed CDR3 is given. This sequence joins TRBV10-2 and TRBJ1-3; the DNA was not used to check the table's D call, TRBD1. The CDR3 adds up to 16 amino acids, both ends counted. The V gene's germline CDR1 is WSHSY and CDR2 SAAADI. This CDR3 is CASSPLQGNCGYTFCS.

In the case of this clonotype: The junction and the germline gene differ at one end; a read error may be behind it. The chain joins TRBV7-9 to TRBJ2-5, with TRBD1 matching 11 bases. CDR3 length: 14 amino acids. Germline CDR1 and CDR2: SEHNR and FQNEAQ (reference sequence). CDR3 nucleotides: TGTGCCAGCAGCTTCGGGGACAGGGGGGAGCTCCACTTCTTC. It is translated as CASSFGDRGELHFF.

Details on this clonotype: At one boundary the junction diverges from the germline segment, which might be a read error. The chain is built from TRBV7-2 and TRBJ2-1; D may match TRBD1 or TRBD2 (5 bases each). The CDR3 contains 14 residues. Germline CDR1 reads SGHTA; CDR2 reads FQGNSA. CDR3 sequence reads: CASSLAGVFAEELF. CDR3 DNA sequence: TGTGCCAGCAGCTTAGCGGGGGTCTTTGCGGAGGAGCTCTTC.

In its sample, this clonotype was seen once. The genes are TRBV10-3 and TRBJ2-2; D possibly matches TRBD1 or TRBD2 (6 bases each). V lost 3 bases and J 17 bases, leaving 19 bases between the germline ends. CDR1 ENHRY and CDR2 SYGVKD come from the germline V gene. This CDR3 is built from 13 residues. The CDR3 spells CAISDDRCGEFFF. For the CDR3, the DNA is TGTGCCATCAGTGATGACAGGTGCGGGGAGTTCTTTTTT.

The table lists this clonotype with a count of one. An end of the junction does not agree with germline; a read error may underlie this. This chain uses TRBV4-2 with TRBJ1-1; no reliable D call. The CDR3 loop spans 15 amino acids. Germline-derived CDR1 and CDR2 are LGHNA and YNFKEQ. CDR3 DNA: TGTGCCGGCAGCCAAGAGATCCGGCGGAACACTGAAGCTTTCTTT. This translates into CAGSQEIRRNTEAFF.

The chain carries TRBV10-1 and TRBJ2-5; TRBD1 matches 8 bases. Trimming at V came to 2 bases and at J to 14 bases, leaving 7 bases not matched to a gene. Germline loops: CDR1 WNHNN, CDR2 SYGVQD (reference sequence). The CDR3 is made up of 12 amino acids. This CDR3 is CASSEQGGQVYF. The CDR3 DNA sequence: TGCGCCAGCAGTGAGCAAGGGGGACAGGTCTACTTC.

In this sample, this clonotype turned up many times. The chain recombines TRBV30 with TRBJ2-7; D perhaps matches TRBD2 (7 bases). The CDR3 sequence is 15 residues long. V lost 0 bases and J 4 bases, leaving 16 bases between the germline ends. Germline lookup yields CDR1 GTSNPN and CDR2 SVGIG (reference sequence). The CDR3 sequence: CAWSVLVGGPYEQYF. As DNA, the CDR3 is TGTGCCTGGAGTGTACTAGTGGGGGGGCCGTACGAGCAGTACTTC. Looking up the rest from reference TRBV30 and TRBJ2-7 gives the full variable domain: SQTIHQWPATLVQPVGSPLSLECTVEGTSNPNLYWYRQAAGRGLQLLFYSVGIGQISSEVPQNLSASRPQDRQFILSSKKLLLSDSGFYLCAWSVLVGGPYEQYFGPGTRLTVT.

The chain is built from TRBV12-3 or TRBV12-4 and TRBJ2-5; D remains ambiguous. This CDR3 contains 12 residues. V dropped 8 bases and J dropped 5 bases, with 12 bases sitting between them. The CDR3 DNA reads TGTGCCAGCTTTAGGTCGAGGGAGACCCAGTACTTC. It is translated as CASFRSRETQYF.

Of note for this clonotype: A junction end diverges from the germline sequence, so it may reflect a read error. The V call is TRBV2, the J call TRBJ1-2; the match to TRBD1 covers 12 bases. CDR3 length equals 15 residues. Germline V lookup: CDR1 SNHLY, CDR2 FYNNEI. The CDR3 DNA sequence: TGTGCCAGCAGTTACAGGGGACAGGGGGCGGATGGATACACCTTC. Its translation: CASSYRGQGADGYTF.

Worth noting for this clonotype: Relative to the germline gene, one junction end is altered; a read error may explain this. The chain uses TRBV5-1 and TRBJ2-4; 8 bases are a match to TRBD2. CDR3 length: 11 amino acids. Germline CDR1 and CDR2: SGHRS and YFSETQ. CDR3 amino acids: CASSSQLAAPF. The CDR3 nucleotides read TGTGCCAGCAGCTCCCAACTAGCGGCCCCCTTC.

V gene TRBV15 combines with J gene TRBJ1-1; a possible D gene is TRBD1 (6 bases). CDR3 length: 13 residues. From germline, CDR1 is LNHNV and CDR2 YYDKDF (reference sequence). V was clipped by 0 bases and J by 10 bases, with 12 bases between them. CDR3 DNA: TGTGCCACCAGCAGAGAGGACAGAAGGGCAGCTTTCTTT. Encoded protein: CATSREDRRAAFF. Combining the CDR3 with reference TRBV15 and TRBJ1-1 gives the whole variable domain DAMVIQNPRYQVTQFGKPVTLSCSQTLNHNVMYWYQQKSSQAPKLLFHYYDKDFNNEADTPDNFQSRRPNTSFCFLDIRSPGLGDTAMYLCATSREDRRAAFFGQGTRLTVV.

The chain couples TRBV7-9 to TRBJ2-1, with D perhaps TRBD2 (6 bases). Germline values: CDR1 SEHNR, CDR2 FQNEAQ (reference sequence). The CDR3 sequence is 15 residues long. With 4 bases removed from V and 1 base from J, the gap between germline ends came to 11 bases. CDR3 coding DNA: TGTGCCAGCAGCTGGGACTGGGATTCCTACAATGAGCAGTTCTTC. This sequence encodes CASSWDWDSYNEQFF.

Worth noting for this clonotype: No DNA is shown, since the ends of the CDR3 on it are uncertain; the CDR3 is the one TCRdb lists. The V gene is TRBV9, the J gene TRBJ2-1. Germline values: CDR1 SGDLS, CDR2 YYNGEE. The CDR3 length is 14 residues, termini included. The CDR3: CASSHSDGYTFGFF.

The chain links TRBV19 to TRBJ1-2; D remains unclear. CDR1 and CDR2 from the germline V gene are LNHDA and SQIVND (reference sequence). V gave up 6 bases and J gave up 1 base, with 12 bases separating them. The CDR3 runs to 14 residues. This chain's CDR3 is CASREAVRNYGYTF. The CDR3 nucleotides are TGTGCCAGTAGAGAGGCAGTCCGTAACTATGGCTACACCTTC.